This TCR beta chain was identified during a study of CXCR3-negative and CXCR3-positive naive CD8 T cells. In the study overall: The dataset comprises approximately 140 million TRB reads in total, with about 1.5 +/- 0.3 million reads per library. Points from the study as a whole: CXCR3 expression dropped partially after cryopreservation, and most assays relied on fresh PBMCs. Naive cells with CXCR3 showed TRB CDR3s that were more hydrophobic than those in CXCR3-negative naive cells. Sequencing showed both naive subsets with comparably high diversity, and memory CD8+ cells much lower.

UMI-labeled 5' RACE TRB cDNA libraries were prepared from the cells. TCRdb re-called the 5' RACE reads; one entry per CDR3 protein, DNA not given. This listing includes approximately 98,000 distinct CDR3 sequences. Cells classed as naive CD8+ T cells were CD45RO-CCR7+CD27+CD95-. Comment on this clonotype: What it binds is not known.

This receptor was obtained from a human donor in good health. Some clones in this sample may be carry-over from other donors' samples. Sequenced: naive CXCR3+ CD8+ T cells from blood. Subset here: CD45RO-CCR7+CD27+CD95- naive CD8+ T cells expressing CXCR3 (TNR3+).

The CDR3 spells CASSQEAGGPSYEQYF. The chain links TRBV4-2 to TRBJ2-7; without DNA, the TCRdb call of TRBD2 cannot be checked. The length of the CDR3 is 16 residues. From germline, CDR1 is LGHNA and CDR2 YNFKEQ.